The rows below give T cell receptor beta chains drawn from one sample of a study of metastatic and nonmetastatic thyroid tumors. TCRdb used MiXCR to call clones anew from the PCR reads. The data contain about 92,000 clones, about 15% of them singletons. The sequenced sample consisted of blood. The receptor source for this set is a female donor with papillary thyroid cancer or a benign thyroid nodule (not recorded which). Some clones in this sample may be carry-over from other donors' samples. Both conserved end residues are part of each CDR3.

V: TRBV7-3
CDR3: CASSPGLVLTHNEQFF

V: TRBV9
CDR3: CASSVVASTDTQYF

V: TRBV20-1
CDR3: CSARVYYEQYF

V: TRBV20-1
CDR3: CSAIERGGITDTQYF

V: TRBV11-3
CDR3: CASSLDTHNEQFF

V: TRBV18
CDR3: CASSPLPDSMNTEAFF

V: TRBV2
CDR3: CASSEVPGGEQYF

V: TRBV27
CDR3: CASSILTGGGGNEQFF

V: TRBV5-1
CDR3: CASSLSGVLNYGYTF

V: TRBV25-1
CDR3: CASSGNLAGGSSYEQYF

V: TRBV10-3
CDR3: CAISGTGRGQPQHF

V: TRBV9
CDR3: CASSVTGDYEQYF

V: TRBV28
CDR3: CASSQGPKSNQQQHF

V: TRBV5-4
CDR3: CASSPSGGFAGNTIYF

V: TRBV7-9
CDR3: CASSLWPPPEAKSTVF

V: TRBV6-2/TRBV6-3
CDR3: CASSYSGDNSPLHF

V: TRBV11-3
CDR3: CASSLWEAGELFF

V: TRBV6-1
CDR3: CASRGRTSSGNTIYF

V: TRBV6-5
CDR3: CASSYSPLAGGQGGELFF

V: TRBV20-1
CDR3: CSASRTEGNTEAFF

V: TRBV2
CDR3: CASSPPGNNEQFF

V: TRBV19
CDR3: CASIAVQLHSYEQYF

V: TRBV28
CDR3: CASSMTGYQPQHF

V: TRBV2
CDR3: CASSGGATYEAFF

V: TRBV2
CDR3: CASSEGFVNQPQHF

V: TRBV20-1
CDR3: CSARDLIVAGGTDTQYF

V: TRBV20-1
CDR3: CSASTPQINHPQHF

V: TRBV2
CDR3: CASRRASSGGSYNSPLHF

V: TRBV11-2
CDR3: CASSFSGPRGGRQETQYF

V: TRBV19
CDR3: CASSIRGGNTEAFF

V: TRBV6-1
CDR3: CASNPTGAREQYF

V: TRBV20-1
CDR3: CSAEVGGRVGLLAKNIQYF

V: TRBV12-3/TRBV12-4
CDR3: CASSPRTGNTGELFF

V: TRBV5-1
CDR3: CASSLSADTQYF

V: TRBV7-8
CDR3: CASSFFDFLSTDTQYF

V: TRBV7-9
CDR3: CASSLQGQQLYGYTF

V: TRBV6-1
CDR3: CASTWTGGSKAEAFF

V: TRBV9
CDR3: CASSPTGANEQYF

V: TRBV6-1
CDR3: CASITSGTASYEQYF

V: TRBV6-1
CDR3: CAVTPLTDTQYF

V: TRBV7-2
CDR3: CASSLERLAGVEQYF

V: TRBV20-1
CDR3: CSASTIGSGANVLTF

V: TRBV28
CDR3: CASSGAQGARQFPYQQYF

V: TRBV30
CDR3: CAWSRGPTYEQYF

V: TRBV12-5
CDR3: CFSGTAIGETQYF

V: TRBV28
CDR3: CATAQGTYNEQFF

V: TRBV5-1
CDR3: CASSLEQGTGPRGETQYF

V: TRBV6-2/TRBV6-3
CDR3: CASRTSTGVYGYTF

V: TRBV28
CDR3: CASRGETQYF

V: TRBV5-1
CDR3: CASSTQGGGLDEQFF

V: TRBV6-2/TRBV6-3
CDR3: CASRRGGGEEEQYF

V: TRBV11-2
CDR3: CASSRSLAGPPQFYEQYF

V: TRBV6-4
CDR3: CASSDSGGHTDTQYF

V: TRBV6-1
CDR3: CASNDGGAEKLFF

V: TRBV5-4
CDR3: CASSKGLGQETQYF

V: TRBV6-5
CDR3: CASSYSMVRSSTDTQYF

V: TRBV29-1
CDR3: CSVVPTTAYEQYF